Listed below are T cell receptor beta chains from one sample, sequenced in a study of blood T cell repertoires in COVID-19. Generated by immunoSEQ multiplex PCR, the TCRdb table keeps only in-frame clones and is missing some. This sample has over 200,000 clones; about 86% occur once, and the top ten carry 8% to 9%. Source material: PBMCs or T cells enriched from blood (not recorded which). Source of these receptors: a woman between 50 and 59 years old with acute COVID-19. CDR3s leave out the opening cysteine and the closing phenylalanine or tryptophan. Each record gives: J gene, V gene, clone size, CDR3 protein. A clone size is listed for some rows: how often the clone was seen (once, few, many), or a class if it is expanded.

TRBJ2-7	TRBV6-2/TRBV6-3	NA	ASSRTATYEQY
TRBJ2-7	TRBV27	NA	ASSSGGSSYEQY
TRBJ1-5	TRBV28	NA	ASSLRESSNQPQH
TRBJ1-6	TRBV19	NA	ASRSGGVNSPLH
TRBJ1-1	TRBV7-6	few	ASSLSQLNTEAF
TRBJ2-2	TRBV6-5	NA	ATKLTGSYTGELF
TRBJ2-5	TRBV28	NA	ASRHRGETQY
TRBJ2-2	TRBV15	NA	ATSRTQGAGAGELF
TRBJ1-6	TRBV11-3	NA	ASSLDLRGRNSPLH
TRBJ2-7	TRBV6-5	once	AGNSGNSYEQY
TRBJ2-3	TRBV2	NA	ASRTRLGTSGSTDTQY
TRBJ2-3	TRBV7-6	NA	ASSPSYATDTQY
TRBJ1-3	TRBV3-1/TRBV3-2	NA	ASSQAGGAGNTIY
TRBJ1-5	TRBV5-8	NA	ASSAVGGGNQPQH
TRBJ2-6	TRBV19	NA	ASSIFGGWTGANVLT
TRBJ2-7	TRBV12-3/TRBV12-4	NA	ASSTREQNEQY
TRBJ2-2	TRBV7-2	few	ASAWGSTGGTGELF
TRBJ2-5	TRBV5-6	NA	ASSLPGTETQY
TRBJ1-2	TRBV2	NA	ASTRQGPYLNYGYT
TRBJ1-6	TRBV6-4	once	AWPSGRGSPLH
TRBJ2-6	TRBV18	NA	ASSPGPKAGANVLT
TRBJ2-7	TRBV7-2	NA	ASSLATPPYEQY
TRBJ1-1	TRBV19	once	ASSSPDRPS
TRBJ2-7	TRBV11-3	few	ASSLDEGEQY
TRBJ1-1	TRBV5-4	NA	ASSLAGQGAFTEAF
TRBJ2-7	TRBV7-2	few	ASSLGGGAMYEQY
TRBJ2-7	TRBV3-1/TRBV3-2	NA	ASSHGSAYEQY
TRBJ2-3	TRBV18	few	ASSPPSSDTQY
TRBJ2-2	TRBV4-3	few	ASSQASGSPGELF
TRBJ2-1	TRBV7-2	once	ASSLTGIANEQF
TRBJ1-2	TRBV3-1/TRBV3-2	NA	ASSQSYRSNYGYT
TRBJ2-5	TRBV6-4	once	ASAMTAQETQY
TRBJ2-2	TRBV6-6	NA	ASYSGLAGISGELF
TRBJ2-7	TRBV6-1	NA	ASSEILGGSSYYEQY
TRBJ1-4	TRBV29-1	NA	SVSTGMSGEKLF
TRBJ1-4	TRBV27	NA	ASSPDRGSEKLF
TRBJ1-6	TRBV2	NA	ASRGDGNSPLH
TRBJ2-7	TRBV18	NA	ASSLGQVSYEQY
TRBJ1-2	TRBV28	NA	ASSLSGRYGYT
TRBJ2-3	TRBV14	NA	ASSHSRQGRDTQY
TRBJ2-3	TRBV5-1	once	ASSLSTSPPDTQY
TRBJ2-6	TRBV7-2	NA	ASSLAFIGTTGANVLT
TRBJ2-3	TRBV7-9	NA	ASSFRTLPSTDTQY
TRBJ1-4	TRBV6-5	NA	ASRGVGEKLF
TRBJ2-1	TRBV7-3	NA	ASRTTGTGKNNEQF
TRBJ1-5	TRBV12-3/TRBV12-4	NA	ASRGRENQPQH
TRBJ2-3	TRBV28	NA	ASSLSDREVTDTQY
TRBJ1-1	TRBV4-2	NA	AIAKTLRATTEAF
TRBJ1-4	TRBV28	NA	ASSLSQGGEKLF
TRBJ1-5	TRBV6-5	NA	ASSPTGVGGQPQH
TRBJ1-2	TRBV10-3	NA	AISKPATGVNVNGYT